The 25 T cell receptor beta chains listed next were all sequenced from one sample in a study of blood T cell repertoires in COVID-19. Profiling relied on immunoSEQ multiplex PCR, and the TCRdb table lists in-frame clones only, not all of them. This table has more than 85,000 clones, approximately 90% appearing once. The sequencing input was peripheral blood. These receptors all stem from a human donor with COVID-19, enrolled during active disease. The donor label of this sample is uncertain.

The chain carries TRBV4-1 and TRBJ2-3; TRBD2 matches at 9 bases. The CDR3 is 16 residues long. J was trimmed by 2 bases and V by 0 bases; bases with no gene match: 3. CDR1 and CDR2 from the germline V gene are MGHRA and YSYEKL. In DNA form, the CDR3 reads TGCGCCAGCAGCCAAGAGGGCGGGGGGGCCACAGATACGCAGTATTTT. Residues: CASSQEGGGATDTQYF.

This clone was seen just once. This sequence joins TRBV10-3 and TRBJ1-1, with 12 bases that match TRBD1. This CDR3 spans 16 amino acids. V gave up 6 bases and J gave up 4 bases; unmatched junction bases: 9. Germline CDR1 ENHRY, CDR2 SYGVKD. CDR3 sequence reads: CAIRGQGARGVTEAFF. In DNA form, the CDR3 reads TGTGCCATCAGGGGACAGGGGGCGAGGGGGGTCACTGAAGCTTTCTTT.

V gene TRBV6-5 combines with J gene TRBJ1-5; tentatively, D is TRBD1 (5 bases). This CDR3 is built from 15 residues. Germline CDR1 reads MNHEY; CDR2 reads SVGAGI. The V end was cut by 7 bases, the J end by 1 base, with 14 bases between. CDR3 bases: TGTGCCAGCACCGAATGGAGGGGCAGCAATCAGCCCCAGCATTTT. This codes for CASTEWRGSNQPQHF.

The V gene is TRBV11-3, the J gene TRBJ2-2, with a possible D match to TRBD2 (6 bases). V gave up 1 base and J gave up 0 bases, with 9 bases separating them. Germline-derived CDR1 and CDR2 are SGHNT and YENEEA. The CDR3 totals 16 residues. The CDR3 bases are TGTGCCAGCAGCTTAGGCGGGGACGCGAACACCGGGGAGCTGTTTTTT. Translating gives CASSLGGDANTGELFF.

The genes are TRBV19 and TRBJ1-5; 10 bases fit TRBD1. The length of the CDR3 is 14 residues. Trimming at V came to 7 bases and at J to 4 bases, leaving 4 bases not matched to a gene. Germline V CDR1 and CDR2: LNHDA, SQIVND (reference sequence). The CDR3 DNA follows: TGTGCCAGTACTGACAGGGGGCTTAATCAGCCCCAGCATTTT. Translation gives CASTDRGLNQPQHF.

In this sample, this clone turned up once. The V gene is TRBV7-2, the J gene TRBJ2-7; D is ambiguous. CDR1 is SGHTA, CDR2 FQGNSA, per germline. CDR3 length equals 13 residues. V lost 1 base and J 2 bases, leaving 6 bases between the germline ends. The CDR3 DNA sequence: TGTGCCAGCAGCTTAGTTCAGGCCTACGAGCAGTACTTC. Its protein is CASSLVQAYEQYF.

This clone was detected only a few times. This chain links TRBV5-5 with TRBJ1-1, with D tentatively TRBD1 (6 bases). V was cut by 3 bases and J by 1 base, with 13 bases left in between. The CDR3 covers 15 residues. The germline CDR1 and CDR2 sequences are SGHKS and YYEKEE (reference sequence). The CDR3 sequence is CASSSDRWWNTEAFF. The CDR3 region has the DNA TGTGCCAGCAGCTCCGACAGGTGGTGGAACACTGAAGCTTTCTTT.

This chain links TRBV5-1 with TRBJ2-2; D perhaps matches TRBD2 (6 bases). The V gene lost 0 bases and the J gene lost 7 bases, with 10 bases spanning the gap. The CDR3 runs 14 residues. CDR1 is SGHRS and CDR2 is YFSETQ in the germline V gene. DNA for the CDR3: TGCGCCAGCAGCTTGGGGAGGGGCGACGGGGAGCTGTTTTTT. It is translated as CASSLGRGDGELFF.

The rearrangement links TRBV7-2 to TRBJ2-7; TRBD1 might be the D (5 bases). V lost 6 bases to trimming and J lost 1 base, with 13 bases between them. The CDR3 has 14 residues. The germline V gene encodes CDR1 SGHTA and CDR2 FQGNSA. CDR3 coding DNA: TGTGCCAGCAGTCGGCCGGACAAATCCTACGAGCAGTACTTC. It encodes CASSRPDKSYEQYF.

This chain joins TRBV5-4 and TRBJ2-1; TRBD2 aligns across 8 bases. Per the germline V gene, CDR1 is SGHNT and CDR2 is YYREEE (reference sequence). The CDR3 is 13 residues long. The V segment lost 4 bases and the J segment 9 bases; nucleotides outside the gene matches: 6. DNA for the CDR3: TGTGCCAGCAGCCCGGGACTAGATCTTGAGCAGTTCTTC. It is translated as CASSPGLDLEQFF.

V is TRBV4-1 and J is TRBJ2-7; perhaps TRBD2 as D (6 bases). The CDR3 loop spans 15 amino acids. The germline CDR1 and CDR2 sequences are MGHRA and YSYEKL. The V gene lost 3 bases and the J gene lost 2 bases, with 14 bases spanning the gap. The CDR3 reads CASSHMAGGTYEQYF. In nucleotides, the CDR3 is TGCGCCAGCAGCCACATGGCCGGGGGTACCTACGAGCAGTACTTC.

This chain joins TRBV20-1 and TRBJ1-1; TRBD1 matches 7 bases. Per germline, CDR1 DFQATT and CDR2 SNEGSKA (reference sequence). The CDR3 covers 14 residues. The V gene end was trimmed by 3 bases and the J gene end by 1 base; junction bases not matched to a gene: 5. CDR3 in amino acids: CSASRAGGNTEAFF. In DNA form, the CDR3 reads TGCAGTGCTAGTAGAGCAGGGGGGAACACTGAAGCTTTCTTT.

The J gene is TRBJ1-3, the V gene TRBV28, with 7 positions matching TRBD1. V trimming: 9 bases; J trimming: 8 bases; junction bases outside the gene matches: 16. The germline CDR1 and CDR2 sequences are MDHEN and SYDVKM. The CDR3 covers 15 residues. The CDR3 region is CASAVTGVVEDTIYF. The CDR3 DNA reads as TGTGCCAGTGCGGTTACAGGGGTGGTTGAAGACACCATATATTTT.

The V gene is TRBV28, the J gene TRBJ1-3, with TRBD1 identical over 9 bases. CDR3 length: 17 residues. J gave up 3 bases and V 6 bases, and 12 bases lay outside the gene matches. The germline V gene has CDR1 MDHEN and CDR2 SYDVKM. The CDR3 DNA sequence: TGTGCCAGCAGGGCCGGGACAGGGCCCTGGGGTGGAAACACCATATATTTT. Translating gives CASRAGTGPWGGNTIYF.

The chain combines TRBV4-2 with TRBJ2-7; no clear D gene. Trimming cost V 1 base and J 3 bases, with 10 bases left between them. The length of the CDR3 is 14 residues. Germline CDR1 is LGHNA and CDR2 is YNFKEQ. This CDR3 reads CASSQGNTNYEQYF. CDR3 bases: TGTGCCAGCAGCCAAGGAAACACCAACTACGAGCAGTACTTC.

The gene calls are TRBV10-2 and TRBJ1-1; no definite D call. This CDR3 has 13 amino acids. Germline assignment: CDR1 WSHSY and CDR2 SAAADI. Deletions cut 3 bases from V and 3 bases from J, with 8 bases between. The CDR3 loop is CASSEPGYTEAFF. CDR3 nucleotide sequence: TGCGCCAGCAGTGAACCGGGTTACACTGAAGCTTTCTTT.

The chain is built from TRBV19 and TRBJ2-7, with TRBD1 matching 8 bases. Losses at the gene ends were 4 bases for V and 6 bases for J; bases not matched to a gene: 11. The germline V gene encodes CDR1 LNHDA and CDR2 SQIVND (reference sequence). The CDR3 spans 15 residues. The CDR3 region is CASSTLGQGVTEQYF. The CDR3 coding sequence is TGTGCCAGTAGTACCCTCGGACAGGGTGTCACCGAGCAGTACTTC.

In this sample, this clone turned up a few times. V gene TRBV9 combines with J gene TRBJ2-1; TRBD2 matches at 8 bases. This CDR3 contains 16 residues. The germline CDR1 and CDR2 sequences are SGDLS and YYNGEE. The J segment lost 7 bases and the V segment lost 3 bases, leaving 12 bases of the junction unmatched. Here the CDR3 DNA reads TGTGCCAGCAGCGCCTGGCAACGGGGGGGCCGGAATGAGCAGTTCTTC. This sequence encodes CASSAWQRGGRNEQFF.

This chain uses TRBV25-1 with TRBJ2-2, with TRBD1 identical over 10 bases. Trimming took 5 bases from V and 6 from J; bases not matched to a gene: 9. Germline V gene lookup returns CDR1 MGHDK and CDR2 SYGVNS. The CDR3 has 16 residues. The CDR3 loop reads CASSRGQGWDAGELFF. CDR3 sequence (DNA): TGTGCCAGCAGTCGGGGACAGGGGTGGGACGCCGGGGAGCTGTTTTTT.

The chain joins TRBV5-1 to TRBJ2-7; D remains ambiguous. The CDR3 loop spans 15 amino acids. V dropped 0 bases and J dropped 7 bases, with 17 bases sitting between them. Germline V gene sequence: CDR1 SGHRS, CDR2 YFSETQ. The CDR3 bases are TGCGCCAGCAGCTTGGGGTCTTTCCGAGGAAGTGAGCAGTACTTC. This codes for CASSLGSFRGSEQYF.

CDR3 DNA: TGTGCCAGCGAGGGGACAGTGGTTTGGGGTGAGCAGTTCTTC. It codes for CASEGTVVWGEQFF. V gene TRBV6-5 combines with J gene TRBJ2-1; 7 positions match TRBD1. The V and J ends lost 8 bases and 9 bases, in that order; junction bases with no gene match: 13. The CDR3 covers 14 residues. Looked up from germline, CDR1 is MNHEY and CDR2 is SVGAGI.

The rearrangement uses TRBV3-1 (or the pseudogene TRBV3-2) and TRBJ1-4, with D unresolved. This CDR3 has 16 residues. Germline CDR1 LGHDT, CDR2 YNNKEL (reference sequence). V lost 1 base and J lost 7, with 16 bases in between. The CDR3 DNA reads as TGTGCCAGCAGCCAAGTAGGCTTTGAAAGCGGTGAAAAACTGTTTTTT. Translated: CASSQVGFESGEKLFF.

The chain has TRBV7-2 and TRBJ2-7, with 12 bases fitting TRBD2. The CDR3 covers 15 residues. V lost 3 bases and J lost 12; bases outside the gene matches: 12. Per the germline V gene, CDR1 is SGHTA and CDR2 is FQGNSA. In nucleotides, the CDR3 is TGTGCCAGCAGCTTTTACCCCCCTAGCGGGGGGGCCTGGTACTTC. Translated: CASSFYPPSGGAWYF.

The chain carries TRBV5-1 and TRBJ2-2; D uncertain. Trimming removed 0 bases from V and 6 bases from J, with 6 bases in between. CDR1 and CDR2 (germline): SGHRS, YFSETQ. This CDR3 has 13 amino acids. CDR3 region: CASSLDAAGELFF. The CDR3, as DNA: TGCGCCAGCAGCTTGGATGCGGCCGGGGAGCTGTTTTTT.

The V and J genes are TRBV6-5 and TRBJ2-7; possibly TRBD1 for D (5 bases). The CDR3 has 15 amino acids. With 9 bases removed from V and 4 bases from J, the gap between germline ends came to 22 bases. Per the germline V gene, CDR1 is MNHEY and CDR2 is SVGAGI. The chain's CDR3 is CASTPRTLNPYEQYF. The CDR3 DNA reads as TGTGCCAGTACTCCCAGGACACTTAACCCTTACGAGCAGTACTTC.